This T cell receptor beta chain was sequenced for a study of CD8+CD57+ T cells in acquired aplastic anemia. The TCR beta profiling, which covered VDJ combination and CDR3 sequence, was carried out using genomic DNA as the template. TCRdb recomputed calls from the reads with MiXCR, one row per CDR3 protein. The sample records roughly 150,000 distinct CDR3 sequences, roughly 43% being singletons. Per germline, CDR1 LNHNV and CDR2 YYDKDF (reference sequence). The CDR3 totals 14 residues. The V end was cut by 0 bases, the J end by 7 bases, with 10 bases between. Patients chosen for sequencing had CD8+CD57+ cells that had expanded, as shown by flow cytometry.

The specimen was sorted CD4+, CD8+, or CD8+CD57+ T cells (not recorded which) from PBMCs. This chain joins TRBV15 and TRBJ1-5; D uncertain. The sequence was collected from a human donor with aplastic anemia. DNA for the CDR3: TGTGCCACCAGCAGAGATCCCACTAGGCAGCCCCAGCATTTT. Translated, it gives CATSRDPTRQPQHF.